This entry concerns a single T cell receptor beta chain. The data derive from a study of blood T cell repertoires in COVID-19. Looking at the study overall: From the United States, Italy and Spain came samples of acute and convalescent COVID-19. From T cells, B-cell-depleted T cells, or PBMCs came the material, which was cDNA or gDNA.

Patients from Seattle were sampled longitudinally, starting during active infection. This CDR3 has 14 amino acids. Trimming left V 1 base short and J 0 bases short, with 7 bases between. The germline gives CDR1 MDHEN, CDR2 SYDVKM. As originally analysed: Reference gene primer amplification gave nucleated cell count estimates. Measured with immunoSEQ multiplex PCR; TCRdb has only the in-frame clones, and not every one. V and J calls and clone size are given by that table; D and trimming were obtained from the DNA. In the table there are fewer than 250,000 clones, 85% to 90% of which are singletons. This receptor was taken from a man younger than 45 with COVID-19, enrolled during active disease. The chain recombines TRBV28 with TRBJ2-7, with D possibly TRBD1 on 5 matching bases. Material: peripheral blood. In DNA, the CDR3 is TGTGCCAGCAGTTTATTGGACAACTCCTACGAGCAGTACTTC. Translating it yields CASSLLDNSYEQYF.